The clone carrying this TCR beta chain was seen only a few times. Its antigen remains unidentified. The data stem from a study of vaccination and CD4 T cells after COVID-19. Germline CDR1 MNHEY, CDR2 SVGEGT. Trimming took 3 bases from V and 5 from J, leaving 7 bases between them. This CDR3 has 12 amino acids. Cultured CD4+ T-cell DNA underwent Oncomine TCR Beta short-read sequencing. TCRdb independently ran MiXCR on the PCR reads; one entry per CDR3 protein. Here the sample spans fewer than 9,000 distinct CDR3 sequences, roughly four fifths being singletons. The treatment was: roughly 11-day PBMC culture with coronavirus spike peptide pools or control peptides (ViraFEST assay).

The V and J genes are TRBV6-2 or TRBV6-3 and TRBJ1-2; the D is unclear. The sequence derives from a human donor who had recovered from COVID-19. The sequenced sample consisted of CD4+ T cells from blood, cultured in vitro. CDR3 bases: TGTGCCAGCAGTTATGGGCCATATGGCTACACCTTC. Translation gives CASSYGPYGYTF.